This TCR beta chain comes out of a study of blood T cell repertoires in COVID-19. Across the whole study: Sites in the United States, Italy and Spain provided acute and convalescent COVID-19 samples. The analysed material was cDNA or gDNA that came from T cells, B-cell-depleted T cells, or PBMCs.

Authors' analysis steps: Reference gene primer amplification gave nucleated cell count estimates. Measured with immunoSEQ multiplex PCR; TCRdb has only the in-frame clones, and not every one. The V and J calls and the clone size are those of that table, but D and trimming were determined from the DNA. The sample includes roughly 220,000 clones, about 85% of them seen just once. Germline values: CDR1 LNHDA, CDR2 SQIVND (reference sequence). The V segment lost 6 bases and the J segment 4 bases; nucleotides outside the gene matches: 11. The CDR3 covers 17 residues. The sequenced material came from peripheral blood. The receptor comes from a man under 40 with active or convalescent COVID-19. The chain uses TRBV19 and TRBJ2-5, with 13 bases fitting TRBD2. This CDR3 is CASSSGLAGAQGETQYF. CDR3 DNA: TGTGCCAGTAGCTCAGGACTAGCGGGGGCGCAGGGAGAGACCCAGTACTTC.